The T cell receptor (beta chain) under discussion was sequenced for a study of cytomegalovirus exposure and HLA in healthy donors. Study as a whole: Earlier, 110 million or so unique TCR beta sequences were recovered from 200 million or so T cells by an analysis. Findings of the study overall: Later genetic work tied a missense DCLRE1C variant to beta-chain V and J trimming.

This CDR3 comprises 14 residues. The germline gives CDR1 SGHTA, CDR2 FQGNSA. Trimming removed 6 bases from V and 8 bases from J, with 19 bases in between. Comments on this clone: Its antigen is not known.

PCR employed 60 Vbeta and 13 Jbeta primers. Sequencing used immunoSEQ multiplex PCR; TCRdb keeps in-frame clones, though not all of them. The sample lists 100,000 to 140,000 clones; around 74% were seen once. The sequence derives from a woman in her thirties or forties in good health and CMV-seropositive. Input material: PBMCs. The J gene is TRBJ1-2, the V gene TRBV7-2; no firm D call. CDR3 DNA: TGTGCCAGCAGGCCGAACGGGCCCCGAGGGGGCTACACCTTC. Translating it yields CASRPNGPRGGYTF.